These 21 T cell receptor beta chains were all obtained from the same sample, sequenced in a study of blood T cell repertoires in COVID-19. The table came from immunoSEQ multiplex PCR; TCRdb's copy has only in-frame clones and leaves some out. The sample yields tens of thousands of clones, about 80% seen once. Sample: peripheral blood. The receptors were sampled from a woman of 80 years or more with acute or convalescent COVID-19.

The gene calls are TRBV6-1 and TRBJ1-1; D perhaps matches TRBD1 (5 bases). Germline V CDR1 and CDR2: MNHNS, SASEGT. This CDR3 has 14 residues. V dropped 3 bases and J dropped 3 bases, with 11 bases sitting between them. The CDR3 DNA sequence: TGTGCCAGCAGTGACCGACAGCGAGACACTGAAGCTTTCTTT. Translation gives CASSDRQRDTEAFF.

The chain uses TRBV6-5 and TRBJ2-6, with 8 nucleotides matching TRBD1. J was trimmed by 9 bases and V by 0 bases; bases with no gene match: 4. The germline V gene has CDR1 MNHEY and CDR2 SVGAGI. CDR3 length equals 15 residues. The CDR3 DNA is TGTGCCAGCAGTTACTCCCAGGGGGCGGGCAACGTCCTGACTTTC. It codes for CASSYSQGAGNVLTF.

V is TRBV3-1 (or the pseudogene TRBV3-2) and J is TRBJ1-1, with a tentative D call TRBD1 (5 bases). In germline, CDR1 is LGHDT, CDR2 YNNKEL (reference sequence). Trimming pared 3 bases from V and 3 bases from J, leaving 17 bases between. The CDR3 is 16 residues long. CDR3 region: CASSQWSGGIHTEAFF. The CDR3 DNA sequence: TGTGCCAGCAGCCAGTGGAGCGGGGGGATTCACACTGAAGCTTTCTTT.

The rearrangement joins TRBV7-8 to TRBJ1-5; TRBD1 agrees at 9 bases. The J segment lost 2 bases and the V segment lost 5 bases, leaving 4 bases of the junction unmatched. The CDR3 contains 15 residues. Per the germline V gene, CDR1 is SGHVS and CDR2 is FQNEAQ. The CDR3 region is CASSLTGGGNQPQHF. The CDR3 coding sequence is TGTGCCAGCAGCCTTACAGGGGGCGGCAATCAGCCCCAGCATTTT. Together with reference TRBV7-8 and TRBJ1-5, the CDR3 gives the full variable domain: GAGVSQSPRYKVAKRGQDVALRCDPISGHVSLFWYQQALGQGPEFLTYFQNEAQLDKSGLPSDRFFAERPEGSVSTLKIQRTQQEDSAVYLCASSLTGGGNQPQHFGDGTRLSIL.

The chain is built from TRBV13 and TRBJ2-3; 8 nucleotides align to TRBD2. CDR1 is PRHDT and CDR2 is FYEKMQ in the germline V gene (reference sequence). Germline trimming cut 5 bases from V and 4 bases from J; bases unmatched to any gene: 11. CDR3 length: 16 residues. The CDR3 reads CASSPITGGWPDTQYF. DNA for the CDR3: TGTGCCAGCAGCCCGATAACGGGGGGGTGGCCAGATACGCAGTATTTT.

The count of this clone is one. This sequence joins TRBV2 and TRBJ1-1; the D gene is possibly TRBD1 (6 bases). This CDR3 has 21 amino acids. The germline V gene encodes CDR1 SNHLY and CDR2 FYNNEI. The V gene lost 0 bases and the J gene lost 2 bases, with 28 bases spanning the gap. This CDR3 reads CASSEARGGLRTIPVNTEAFF. For the CDR3, the DNA is TGTGCCAGCAGTGAAGCGAGGGGGGGGCTTCGGACAATCCCGGTCAACACTGAAGCTTTCTTT.

The chain employs TRBV28 and TRBJ2-5, with D possibly matching TRBD1 (6 bases). The CDR3 extends over 15 amino acids. Germline assignment: CDR1 MDHEN and CDR2 SYDVKM. Trimming shortened V by 3 bases and J by 6 bases, and 17 bases separated the two germline ends. CDR3 sequence reads: CASSLRPGQAKTQYF. For the CDR3, the DNA is TGTGCCAGCAGTTTGCGACCGGGACAAGCAAAGACCCAGTACTTC.

This clone was seen once. The gene calls are TRBV27 and TRBJ1-4; D gene ambiguous. Trimming removed 10 bases at V and 2 bases at J, with 14 bases between. From germline, CDR1 is MNHEY and CDR2 SMNVEV (reference sequence). The CDR3 extends over 14 amino acids. This CDR3 reads CATSPRGTNEKLFF. CDR3 nucleotides: TGTGCCACCTCCCCCCGGGGTACTAATGAAAAACTGTTTTTT.

This clone was seen just once. The chain joins TRBV5-8 to TRBJ1-4, with TRBD1 as a possible D gene (5 bases). This CDR3 comprises 15 residues. The germline CDR1 and CDR2 sequences are SGHTS and YDEGEE. V was pared by 1 base and J by 6 bases, with 13 bases between. In DNA, the CDR3 is TGTGCCAGCAGCTTGTCTGGGGCTAGGCATGAAAAACTGTTTTTT. Residues: CASSLSGARHEKLFF. The variable domain in full, completed from reference TRBV5-8 and TRBJ1-4, reads EAGVTQSPTHLIKTRGQQATLRCSPISGHTSVYWYQQALGLGLQFLLWYDEGEERNRGNFPPRFSGRQFPNYSSELNVNALELEDSALYLCASSLSGARHEKLFFGSGTQLSVL.

This chain uses TRBV2 with TRBJ1-2; D remains ambiguous. CDR3 length: 15 amino acids. Per the germline V gene, CDR1 is SNHLY and CDR2 is FYNNEI. V gave up 3 bases and J gave up 9 bases, with 20 bases separating them. Written as DNA, the CDR3 is TGTGCCAGCAGTGATCCCAGGCTCTCTATGATACGCTACACCTTC. Translating it yields CASSDPRLSMIRYTF. Full variable domain (missing parts from reference TRBV2 and TRBJ1-2): EPEVTQTPSHQVTQMGQEVILRCVPISNHLYFYWYRQILGQKVEFLVSFYNNEISEKSEIFDDQFSVERPDGSNFTLKIRSTKLEDSAMYFCASSDPRLSMIRYTFGSGTRLTVV.

The gene calls are TRBV27 and TRBJ2-5; the D gene is possibly TRBD2 (6 bases). The ends were cut back, 5 bases at V and 0 bases at J, with 7 bases in the middle. The CDR3 sequence is 13 residues long. CDR1 and CDR2 from the germline V gene are MNHEY and SMNVEV (reference sequence). CDR3 protein: CASSRDYQETQYF. In DNA form, the CDR3 reads TGTGCCAGCAGTCGGGACTACCAAGAGACCCAGTACTTC.

The chain carries TRBV5-1 and TRBJ2-7; 15 nucleotides match TRBD2. CDR3 length equals 17 residues. Trimming cost V 4 bases and J 1 base; bases outside gene matches: 6. Germline CDR1 and CDR2: SGHRS and YFSETQ. This chain's CDR3 is CASSRGLAGGLSYEQYF. The CDR3 nucleotides read TGCGCCAGCAGCCGGGGACTAGCGGGGGGATTATCCTACGAGCAGTACTTC. Full variable domain (missing parts from reference TRBV5-1 and TRBJ2-7): KAGVTQTPRYLIKTRGQQVTLSCSPISGHRSVSWYQQTPGQGLQFLFEYFSETQRNKGNFPGRFSGRQFSNSRSEMNVSTLELGDSALYLCASSRGLAGGLSYEQYFGPGTRLTVT.

The chain carries TRBV9 and TRBJ1-3; no clear D. V was cut by 2 bases and J by 2 bases, with 17 bases left in between. The CDR3 spans 17 residues. Looked up from germline, CDR1 is SGDLS and CDR2 is YYNGEE. The CDR3 coding sequence is TGTGCCAGCAGCGTCTTACCAACCGCGGGTCCTGGAAACACCATATATTTT. The encoded protein is CASSVLPTAGPGNTIYF. Combining the CDR3 with reference TRBV9 and TRBJ1-3 gives the whole variable domain DSGVTQTPKHLITATGQRVTLRCSPRSGDLSVYWYQQSLDQGLQFLIQYYNGEERAKGNILERFSAQQFPDLHSELNLSSLELGDSALYFCASSVLPTAGPGNTIYFGEGSWLTVV.

V is TRBV27 and J is TRBJ2-7, with TRBD1 as a possible D gene (6 bases). Trimming took off 2 bases at V and 4 bases at J, with 15 bases between the two ends. The CDR3 is 15 residues long. From germline, CDR1 is MNHEY and CDR2 SMNVEV (reference sequence). CDR3 sequence reads: CASSLKFGGSYEQYF. Here the CDR3 DNA reads TGTGCCAGCAGTTTAAAATTTGGGGGCTCATACGAGCAGTACTTC.

The V call is TRBV30, the J call TRBJ2-3; 7 bases match TRBD2. V lost 5 bases to trimming and J lost 8 bases; unmatched junction nucleotides: 13. The CDR3 is 14 residues long. The germline CDR1 and CDR2 sequences are GTSNPN and SVGIG (reference sequence). The CDR3 region is CAWSLASGGGTQYF. The DNA of the CDR3 is TGTGCCTGGTCTCTAGCTAGCGGCGGGGGTACGCAGTATTTT.

This clone was observed a few times. This sequence joins TRBV19 and TRBJ1-1; D not certain. Per the germline V gene, CDR1 is LNHDA and CDR2 is SQIVND (reference sequence). The CDR3 loop spans 12 amino acids. Trimming removed 7 bases at V and 1 base at J, with 7 bases between. DNA of the CDR3: TGTGCCAGTAACGCGGCGAACACTGAAGCTTTCTTT. Protein: CASNAANTEAFF. Based on the CDR3 plus reference TRBV19 and TRBJ1-1, the full variable domain is DGGITQSPKYLFRKEGQNVTLSCEQNLNHDAMYWYRQDPGQGLRLIYYSQIVNDFQKGDIAEGYSVSREKKESFPLTVTSAQKNPTAFYLCASNAANTEAFFGQGTRLTVV.

The chain links TRBV6-1 to TRBJ1-1; no clear D gene. This CDR3 spans 16 amino acids. Trimming stripped 0 bases from V and 4 bases from J, with 15 bases between. Germline V gene lookup returns CDR1 MNHNS and CDR2 SASEGT. CDR3 region: CASSEAAGWTGTEAFF. CDR3 coding DNA: TGTGCCAGCAGTGAAGCGGCGGGTTGGACTGGCACTGAAGCTTTCTTT.

The V and J genes are TRBV9 and TRBJ1-2, with D perhaps matching TRBD1 (6 bases). The CDR3 consists of 14 residues. Germline V gives CDR1 SGDLS, CDR2 YYNGEE. V lost 4 bases, J lost 0 bases, and 10 bases lay in between. DNA for the CDR3: TGTGCCAGCAGCCCAGGGGACGCTAACTATGGCTACACCTTC. Its protein product is CASSPGDANYGYTF.

CDR3 in amino acids: CASSQTGFRYNEQFF. The CDR3 DNA follows: TGTGCCAGCAGTCAGACAGGGTTCCGGTACAATGAGCAGTTCTTC. The chain joins TRBV3-1 (or the pseudogene TRBV3-2) to TRBJ2-1, with 7 bases that match TRBD1. Per the germline V gene, CDR1 is LGHDT and CDR2 is YNNKEL (reference sequence). The junction had 9 bases not matched to a gene; V was cut back by 6 bases and J by 4 bases. This CDR3 spans 15 amino acids.

The chain is built from TRBV19 and TRBJ1-5; TRBD1 matches at 9 bases. Germline V gene data show CDR1 as LNHDA and CDR2 as SQIVND (reference sequence). The CDR3 consists of 15 residues. J lost 7 bases, V lost 5 bases, and 9 bases had no gene match. CDR3 in DNA: TGTGCCAGTAGTGGGGGGGACAGGGAGGGACAGCCCCAGCATTTT. It codes for CASSGGDREGQPQHF.

The rearrangement joins TRBV4-2 to TRBJ2-3, with 11 bases that match TRBD1. V was pared by 1 base and J by 4 bases, with 1 base of the junction left unmatched. The CDR3 totals 15 residues. The germline V gene has CDR1 LGHNA and CDR2 YNFKEQ. The CDR3 reads CASSQVGQGADTQYF. For the CDR3, the DNA is TGTGCCAGCAGCCAAGTGGGACAGGGGGCAGATACGCAGTATTTT.